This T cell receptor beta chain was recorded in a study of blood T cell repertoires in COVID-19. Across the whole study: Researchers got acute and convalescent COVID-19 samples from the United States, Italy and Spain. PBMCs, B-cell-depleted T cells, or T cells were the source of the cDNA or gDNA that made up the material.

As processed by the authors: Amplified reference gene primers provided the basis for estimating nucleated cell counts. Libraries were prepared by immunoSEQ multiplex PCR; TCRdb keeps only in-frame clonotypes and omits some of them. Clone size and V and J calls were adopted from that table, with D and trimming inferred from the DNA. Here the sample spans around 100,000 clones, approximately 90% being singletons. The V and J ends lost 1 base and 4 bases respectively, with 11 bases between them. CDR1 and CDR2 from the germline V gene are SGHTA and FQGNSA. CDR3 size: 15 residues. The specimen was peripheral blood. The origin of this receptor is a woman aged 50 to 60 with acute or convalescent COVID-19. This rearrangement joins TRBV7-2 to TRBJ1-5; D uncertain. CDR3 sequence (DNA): TGTGCCAGCAGCTTAGACTCAGGCGCTAATCAGCCCCAGCATTTT. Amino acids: CASSLDSGANQPQHF.